Below, 28 T cell receptor beta chains from the same sample are listed, as sequenced in a study of cytomegalovirus exposure and HLA in healthy donors. Vbeta (60) and Jbeta (13) primers were used in the PCR. Only in-frame clones appear in the TCRdb table, and some are missing; sequencing was by immunoSEQ multiplex PCR. Of some 120,000 clones listed, about two thirds were seen once; the top ten hold under 5.5%. Sequencing input: PBMCs. The receptors come from a man aged 60 to 69 in good health and CMV-seropositive.

The rearrangement links TRBV5-1 to TRBJ1-6; D possibly corresponds to TRBD1 (6 bases). CDR3 length equals 15 residues. The germline gives CDR1 SGHRS, CDR2 YFSETQ. The germline V and J ends were trimmed by 4 bases and 6 bases, with 14 bases remaining between them. The CDR3 region is CASSPQGLVNSPLHF. The CDR3 bases are TGCGCCAGCAGCCCACAGGGCCTTGTTAATTCACCCCTCCACTTT. The full variable domain, completed using reference TRBV5-1 and TRBJ1-6, is KAGVTQTPRYLIKTRGQQVTLSCSPISGHRSVSWYQQTPGQGLQFLFEYFSETQRNKGNFPGRFSGRQFSNSRSEMNVSTLELGDSALYLCASSPQGLVNSPLHFGNGTRLTVT.

This clone was seen only a few times. The V gene is TRBV6-5, the J gene TRBJ2-7, with TRBD1 identical over 7 bases. The length of the CDR3 is 15 residues. Germline V gene data show CDR1 as MNHEY and CDR2 as SVGAGI. V lost 4 bases to trimming and J lost 0 bases; unmatched junction nucleotides: 6. The CDR3 DNA reads as TGTGCCAGCAGTTCCTGGTGGGACAGCTCCTACGAGCAGTACTTC. It translates to CASSSWWDSSYEQYF.

The chain has TRBV18 and TRBJ1-2, with a possible D match to TRBD1 (5 bases). The CDR3 spans 15 residues. V was shortened by 3 bases and J by 8 bases, with 19 bases between the two germline ends. Germline V gene data show CDR1 as KGHSH and CDR2 as LQKENI. CDR3 nucleotides: TGTGCCAGCTCACCTCCCATCAGGGCAGGGTCAGGCTACACCTTC. Residues: CASSPPIRAGSGYTF. The entire variable domain, with the rest obtained from reference TRBV18 and TRBJ1-2, is as follows: NAGVMQNPRHLVRRRGQEARLRCSPMKGHSHVYWYRQLPEEGLKFMVYLQKENIIDESGMPKERFSAEFPKEGPSILRIQQVVRGDSAAYFCASSPPIRAGSGYTFGSGTRLTVV.

The rearrangement joins TRBV18 to TRBJ2-5, with 7 positions matching TRBD2. V shed 3 bases, J shed 3 bases, and the junction held 4 bases outside the gene matches. Per germline, CDR1 KGHSH and CDR2 LQKENI. The CDR3 runs to 14 residues. This chain's CDR3 is CASSPSSGKETQYF. CDR3 sequence (DNA): TGTGCCAGCTCACCGTCGAGCGGGAAAGAGACCCAGTACTTC.

V and J are TRBV10-3 and TRBJ1-2; 11 bases are shared with TRBD1. Germline CDR1 reads ENHRY; CDR2 reads SYGVKD. The trim removed 7 bases at V and 6 bases at J, leaving 7 bases unmatched. The CDR3 extends over 14 amino acids. The CDR3 is CAITGDRGANGYTF. The DNA for the CDR3 is TGTGCCATCACTGGGGACAGGGGGGCTAATGGCTACACCTTC.

The rearrangement joins TRBV4-1 to TRBJ2-5; possibly TRBD2 for D (6 bases). CDR3 length: 16 amino acids. Trimming cost V 3 bases and J 4 bases, with 18 bases left between them. The germline V gene has CDR1 MGHRA and CDR2 YSYEKL. CDR3: CASSHAGGAISETQYF. In nucleotides, the CDR3 is TGCGCCAGCAGCCATGCAGGAGGGGCTATATCAGAGACCCAGTACTTC.

This chain joins TRBV5-1 and TRBJ1-1; weak D call: TRBD1 (6 bases). The germline gives CDR1 SGHRS, CDR2 YFSETQ. V lost 4 bases and J 0 bases, leaving 13 bases between the germline ends. The CDR3 spans 15 residues. CDR3 amino acids: CASSSRDNMNTEAFF. The CDR3 DNA is TGCGCCAGCAGCAGCCGGGACAACATGAACACTGAAGCTTTCTTT.

The V and J genes are TRBV5-4 and TRBJ2-4; possibly TRBD2 for D (7 bases). The CDR3 covers 15 residues. Germline V CDR1 and CDR2: SGHNT, YYREEE (reference sequence). The ends were cut back, 4 bases at V and 6 bases at J, with 17 bases in the middle. CDR3 DNA: TGTGCCAGCAGCCTTCGTGGGGGGGCCGGAAACATTCAGTACTTC. This encodes CASSLRGGAGNIQYF.

The chain uses TRBV28 and TRBJ2-3; the match to TRBD2 covers 10 bases. This CDR3 spans 17 amino acids. Trimming removed 5 bases from V and 6 bases from J; junction bases left unmatched: 14. Germline V CDR1 and CDR2: MDHEN, SYDVKM. This CDR3 is CASSPIRGAGGGDTQYF. Here the CDR3 DNA reads TGTGCCAGCAGTCCCATCCGGGGAGCGGGGGGGGGTGATACGCAGTATTTT.

This clone has just one count. V usage is TRBV4-1 and J usage is TRBJ2-5, with a possible D match to TRBD1 (5 bases). V shed 6 bases and J shed 0 bases, with 17 bases lying between them. Germline V CDR1 and CDR2: MGHRA, YSYEKL. This CDR3 comprises 16 residues. The CDR3 protein is CASSGRQGLYQETQYF. Written as DNA, the CDR3 is TGCGCCAGCAGTGGGCGGCAGGGTTTGTACCAAGAGACCCAGTACTTC.

The J gene is TRBJ2-7, the V gene TRBV7-2; TRBD2 matches at 9 bases. The length of the CDR3 is 14 residues. Germline-derived CDR1 and CDR2 are SGHTA and FQGNSA. V shed 1 base and J 9 bases; nucleotides not matched to a gene: 7. CDR3 residues: CASSLVSAGGGQYF. The CDR3 nucleotides read TGTGCCAGCAGCTTAGTCTCAGCGGGGGGTGGGCAGTACTTC.

The chain employs TRBV10-2 and TRBJ1-1; D might be TRBD1 (5 bases). The germline V gene has CDR1 WSHSY and CDR2 SAAADI. CDR3 size: 15 residues. The V and J ends lost 7 bases and 0 bases respectively, with 15 bases between them. The CDR3 nucleotides are TGCGCCAGCAAGGGGCTTAGTATGATGAACACTGAAGCTTTCTTT. Protein: CASKGLSMMNTEAFF.

By sample fraction, this clone is medium-sized. The rearrangement links TRBV6-5 to TRBJ1-6; D is perhaps TRBD1 (5 bases). The V end lost 10 bases, the J end lost 7 bases, and 14 bases lay between the germline ends. The CDR3 contains 13 residues. Germline CDR1 reads MNHEY; CDR2 reads SVGAGI. CDR3 residues: CATCRGRNSPLHF. The CDR3 coding sequence is TGTGCCACCTGTAGGGGAAGGAATTCACCCCTCCACTTT.

The chain links TRBV19 to TRBJ2-2; D possibly corresponds to TRBD1 (6 bases). Germline loops: CDR1 LNHDA, CDR2 SQIVND (reference sequence). V was trimmed by 9 bases and J by 1 base, leaving 15 bases between them. This CDR3 region has 15 residues. Here the CDR3 reads CASRNDRRNTGELFF. CDR3 sequence (DNA): TGTGCCAGCCGGAATGACAGGAGGAACACCGGGGAGCTGTTTTTT.

The chain has TRBV27 and TRBJ2-1, with TRBD2 identical over 9 bases. Trimming removed 7 bases from V and 8 bases from J; junction bases left unmatched: 12. This CDR3 has 15 residues. Germline V CDR1 and CDR2: MNHEY, SMNVEV (reference sequence). CDR3 DNA sequence: TGTGCCAGCATGCCGCGGAGCGGGGGGTCATATGAGCAGTTCTTC. Encoded protein: CASMPRSGGSYEQFF.

The chain couples TRBV19 to TRBJ1-5; D may be TRBD1 (5 bases). This CDR3 is built from 16 residues. CDR1 is LNHDA, CDR2 SQIVND, per germline (reference sequence). V lost 5 bases and J lost 2, with 16 bases in between. The CDR3 DNA follows: TGTGCCAGTAGTCCTATAGGGGAGGGTGGCAATCAGCCCCAGCATTTT. Its protein product is CASSPIGEGGNQPQHF.

In its sample, this clone was seen once. The J gene is TRBJ2-1, the V gene TRBV30; 10 positions match TRBD2. V shed 4 bases and J 13 bases; nucleotides not matched to a gene: 4. The CDR3 extends over 11 amino acids. Germline CDR1 is GTSNPN and CDR2 is SVGIG (reference sequence). The CDR3: CAWNLAGEQFF. Written as DNA, the CDR3 is TGTGCCTGGAACCTAGCGGGGGAACAGTTCTTC.

This clone was detected once. This chain joins TRBV6-1 and TRBJ1-5; maybe TRBD1 (5 bases). This CDR3 contains 15 residues. Germline loops: CDR1 MNHNS, CDR2 SASEGT. Deletions cut 7 bases from V and 10 bases from J, with 23 bases between. The CDR3 region is CASTPDNQLPKPQHF. The DNA for the CDR3 is TGTGCCAGCACCCCGGACAACCAACTACCAAAACCCCAGCATTTT.

V is TRBV7-3 and J is TRBJ2-5, with 7 bases aligning to TRBD1. J was trimmed by 11 bases and V by 2 bases; bases with no gene match: 17. The CDR3 consists of 16 residues. Germline V gene data show CDR1 as SGHTA and CDR2 as FQGTGA. In DNA form, the CDR3 reads TGTGCCAGCAGCTTAGGTCCGACAGGGCTTGGGCCGGAGCAGTACTTC. This codes for CASSLGPTGLGPEQYF.

V gene TRBV18 combines with J gene TRBJ1-6; the D gene is possibly TRBD1 (5 bases). The CDR3 loop spans 16 amino acids. Trimming took 3 bases from V and 9 from J, leaving 18 bases between them. Germline V gene data show CDR1 as KGHSH and CDR2 as LQKENI. CDR3 region: CASSPAVGGGGSPLHF. Written as DNA, the CDR3 is TGTGCCAGCTCACCTGCGGTGGGGGGAGGCGGTTCACCCCTCCACTTT.

There are a few counts of this clone. The V call is TRBV7-8, the J call TRBJ2-7, with TRBD1 matching 9 bases. The germline V gene has CDR1 SGHVS and CDR2 FQNEAQ. With 5 bases clipped from V and 5 bases from J, the junction kept 13 bases outside the gene matches. The CDR3 runs 16 residues. The CDR3 loop is CASSPRQGDRADEQYF. Written as DNA, the CDR3 is TGTGCCAGCAGCCCCCGCCAGGGGGACAGGGCGGACGAGCAGTACTTC.

The J gene is TRBJ2-3, the V gene TRBV28; 8 bases are shared with TRBD1. V trimming: 6 bases; J trimming: 2 bases; junction bases outside the gene matches: 22. The CDR3 is 20 residues long. Germline loops: CDR1 MDHEN, CDR2 SYDVKM. CDR3 DNA sequence: TGTGCCAGCAGCGCATTTTGGGGTGAACTGGCAGGGGGCCCCACAGATACGCAGTATTTT. This gives the protein CASSAFWGELAGGPTDTQYF.

The genes are TRBV5-1 and TRBJ2-7; D gene uncertain. V lost 2 bases and J lost 2, with 17 bases in between. The CDR3 sequence is 16 residues long. Germline lookup yields CDR1 SGHRS and CDR2 YFSETQ. CDR3 nucleotides: TGCGCCAGCAGCTTTTCCCCGCGGATTGAGGCCTACGAGCAGTACTTC. Its protein product is CASSFSPRIEAYEQYF.

The chain combines TRBV15 with TRBJ2-5, with a weak D call TRBD2 (5 bases). Germline CDR1 LNHNV, CDR2 YYDKDF (reference sequence). The CDR3 has 15 amino acids. Trimming pared 0 bases from V and 2 bases from J, leaving 10 bases between. CDR3 bases: TGTGCCACCAGCAGAGATCGGGGAGTTCAAGAGACCCAGTACTTC. This translates into CATSRDRGVQETQYF.

The chain joins TRBV30 to TRBJ1-1, with D hard to call. Trimming took off 4 bases at V and 1 base at J, with 4 bases between the two ends. Germline V CDR1 and CDR2: GTSNPN, SVGIG (reference sequence). The CDR3 runs 11 residues. The DNA of the CDR3 is TGTGCCTGGACTAAGAACACTGAAGCTTTCTTT. Translating it yields CAWTKNTEAFF.

In regard to this clone: Its ends do not fully match the called genes, so a read error is possible. The rearrangement links TRBV7-7 to TRBJ1-1, with 9 nucleotides matching TRBD1. Germline lookup yields CDR1 SSHAT and CDR2 FNYEAQ (reference sequence). The CDR3 spans 14 residues. CDR3 protein: CASSTGQGNTEAFF. The CDR3 region has the DNA TGTGCTAGCAGCACGGGACAGGGGAACACTGAAGCTTTCTTT.

V usage is TRBV7-9 and J usage is TRBJ1-1; 7 nucleotides agree with TRBD1. Germline CDR1 is SEHNR and CDR2 is FQNEAQ (reference sequence). With 5 bases clipped from V and 6 bases from J, the junction kept 15 bases outside the gene matches. The CDR3 is 16 amino acids. CDR3 loop: CASSPAVYRGGPEAFF. CDR3 nucleotide sequence: TGTGCCAGCAGCCCCGCCGTATACAGGGGAGGCCCTGAAGCTTTCTTT.

This chain connects TRBV19 to TRBJ1-1, with TRBD1 identical over 7 bases. The J segment lost 2 bases and the V segment lost 6 bases, leaving 3 bases of the junction unmatched. Germline CDR1 LNHDA, CDR2 SQIVND (reference sequence). This CDR3 comprises 13 residues. The CDR3 bases are TGTGCCAGTAGAGGGACAGCCAACACTGAAGCTTTCTTT. This encodes CASRGTANTEAFF.